This T cell receptor (beta chain) was obtained from a study of cytomegalovirus exposure and HLA in healthy donors. The CDR3 covers 15 residues. CDR1 WNHNN and CDR2 SYGVQD come from the germline V gene (reference sequence). Unmatched junction bases numbered 8, after V lost 4 bases and J lost 8 bases. This table comes from immunoSEQ multiplex PCR, and its TCRdb copy is limited to in-frame clones, with some not included. The table includes about 220,000 clones, around nine tenths detected once. The sequence was obtained from a woman under 30 in good health and CMV-seronegative. Sample: PBMCs. The chain links TRBV10-1 to TRBJ2-1; TRBD2 agrees at 10 bases. This CDR3 is CASSALAGVIDEQFF. The CDR3 DNA sequence: TGCGCCAGCAGTGCGCTAGCGGGAGTTATCGATGAGCAGTTCTTC.